One and the same sample provided the 8 T cell receptor beta chains below, sequenced in a study of T cell changes during pregnancy in multiple sclerosis. Repertoires were generated with immunoSEQ multiplex PCR, while TCRdb's copy carries only in-frame clones and drops some. The sample yields approximately 100,000 clones, less than 95% seen once. This sample comprised peripheral blood, obtained after pregnancy. The origin of the receptors is a female donor with multiple sclerosis, enrolled in a pregnancy study.

This clone was counted a single time. V and J are TRBV28 and TRBJ1-3; D may be TRBD1 (5 bases). The CDR3 is 15 residues long. Germline CDR1 is MDHEN and CDR2 is SYDVKM. With 7 bases removed from V and 0 bases from J, the gap between germline ends came to 13 bases. DNA of the CDR3: TGTGCCAGCAATAGACAGCTGAGCTCTGGAAACACCATATATTTT. Its protein product is CASNRQLSSGNTIYF.

The chain links TRBV5-6 to TRBJ1-6; D not certain. Germline CDR1 SGHDT, CDR2 YYEEEE. This CDR3 spans 16 amino acids. Trimming removed 4 bases at V and 7 bases at J, with 18 bases between. CDR3 nucleotides: TGTGCCAGCAGCCTGCTTAAGGAGGATAGGAATTCACCCCTCCACTTT. Translation gives CASSLLKEDRNSPLHF.

The chain joins TRBV28 to TRBJ2-3; TRBD2 aligns across 8 bases. V was pared by 3 bases and J by 0 bases, with 8 bases of the junction left unmatched. The CDR3 loop spans 17 amino acids. Germline V gene data show CDR1 as MDHEN and CDR2 as SYDVKM. The chain's CDR3 is CASSFAGGPFSTDTQYF. Written as DNA, the CDR3 is TGTGCCAGCAGTTTCGCGGGAGGCCCCTTTAGCACAGATACGCAGTATTTT.

V gene TRBV27 combines with J gene TRBJ2-2, with D possibly being TRBD2 (6 bases). CDR1 is MNHEY and CDR2 is SMNVEV in the germline V gene (reference sequence). Trimming removed 5 bases from V and 3 bases from J, with 13 bases in between. The CDR3 contains 15 residues. CDR3 residues: CASSPQGLYTGELFF. The CDR3 DNA is TGTGCCAGCAGTCCCCAGGGACTTTACACCGGGGAGCTGTTTTTT.

A word on this clone: This sample also contains other DNA sequences that code for the same CDR3. The chain combines TRBV5-6 with TRBJ1-2, with TRBD1 as a possible D gene (5 bases). V was clipped by 1 base and J by 7 bases, with 11 bases between them. The germline V gene has CDR1 SGHDT and CDR2 YYEEEE. There are 13 residues in the CDR3. The CDR3 nucleotides read TGTGCCAGCAGCTTGCAGGGTTTTTCTGGCTACACCTTC. Amino acids: CASSLQGFSGYTF.

The V call is TRBV2, the J call TRBJ1-2, with no clear D. Germline V gives CDR1 SNHLY, CDR2 FYNNEI. This CDR3 region has 13 residues. The germline V and J ends were trimmed by 2 bases and 8 bases, with 12 bases remaining between them. The CDR3 loop is CASSESGIRGYTF. The CDR3 DNA sequence: TGTGCCAGCAGTGAATCGGGGATCCGCGGCTACACCTTC.

V gene TRBV28 combines with J gene TRBJ1-3; unclear D gene. The CDR3 spans 15 residues. The V gene lost 6 bases and the J gene lost 0 bases, with 12 bases spanning the gap. Germline V CDR1 and CDR2: MDHEN, SYDVKM. The CDR3 DNA follows: TGTGCCAGCAGCTTCCACAGAGACTCTGGAAACACCATATATTTT. Translated, it gives CASSFHRDSGNTIYF.

The J gene is TRBJ1-2, the V gene TRBV9; no reliable D call. Germline values: CDR1 SGDLS, CDR2 YYNGEE. Trimming stripped 0 bases from V and 5 bases from J, with 11 bases between. The CDR3 runs to 14 residues. CDR3 bases: TGTGCCAGCAGCGTAGATCCGGGGATTTATGGCTACACCTTC. Residues: CASSVDPGIYGYTF.